The 19 T cell receptor beta chains given below trace back to one sample, sequenced in a study of cytomegalovirus exposure and HLA in healthy donors. The study ran its PCR with 60 Vbeta and 13 Jbeta primers. Here immunoSEQ multiplex PCR was the method, and the copy in TCRdb shows in-frame clones only, minus some. The sample lists hundreds of thousands of clones; 82% were seen once. Sequences were obtained from PBMCs. These receptors all come from a man aged 40-55 years in good health and CMV-seropositive.

The V call is TRBV4-2, the J call TRBJ2-7, with 7 bases that match TRBD2. The CDR3 sequence is 15 residues long. CDR1 and CDR2 from the germline V gene are LGHNA and YNFKEQ. Trimming cost V 2 bases and J 2 bases; bases outside gene matches: 6. The CDR3 bases are TGTGCCAGCAGCCAACCCCTAGCGGTTCCCTACGAGCAGTACTTC. This translates into CASSQPLAVPYEQYF.

Concerning this clone: Relative to the germline gene, one junction end is altered; a read error may explain this. The V and J genes are TRBV7-9 and TRBJ2-2, with 9 bases aligning to TRBD1. This CDR3 comprises 18 residues. Germline lookup yields CDR1 SEHNR and CDR2 FQNEAQ (reference sequence). CDR3 protein: CASSLVIRTGANTGELFF. The CDR3 DNA is TGTGCCAGCAGCTTGGTCATCCGGACAGGGGCGAATACCGGGGAGCTGTTTTTT.

This sequence joins TRBV7-2 and TRBJ2-3; 13 bases are shared with TRBD2. V dropped 3 bases and J dropped 2; count of bases not matched to a gene: 2. The germline CDR1 and CDR2 sequences are SGHTA and FQGNSA. This CDR3 comprises 16 residues. CDR3 residues: CASSLGTSGITDTQYF. DNA for the CDR3: TGTGCCAGCAGCTTGGGGACTAGCGGGATCACAGATACGCAGTATTTT.

The rearrangement uses TRBV4-1 and TRBJ2-7; 9 nucleotides match TRBD2. The CDR3 consists of 16 residues. Germline assignment: CDR1 MGHRA and CDR2 YSYEKL. The trim removed 6 bases at V and 2 bases at J, leaving 11 bases unmatched. Here the CDR3 reads CASSQLAGVSTYEQYF. In nucleotides, the CDR3 is TGCGCCAGCAGTCAATTAGCGGGAGTCTCTACCTACGAGCAGTACTTC.

This chain links TRBV19 with TRBJ2-7; 7 bases are a match to TRBD2. The V gene end was trimmed by 3 bases and the J gene end by 1 base; junction bases not matched to a gene: 6. The germline V gene has CDR1 LNHDA and CDR2 SQIVND (reference sequence). CDR3 length equals 15 residues. For the CDR3, the DNA is TGTGCCAGTAGTATGGGGGGAGGGCCTTCCTACGAGCAGTACTTC. Amino acid sequence: CASSMGGGPSYEQYF. Filled out from reference TRBV19 and TRBJ2-7, the complete variable domain reads DGGITQSPKYLFRKEGQNVTLSCEQNLNHDAMYWYRQDPGQGLRLIYYSQIVNDFQKGDIAEGYSVSREKKESFPLTVTSAQKNPTAFYLCASSMGGGPSYEQYFGPGTRLTVT.

The chain carries TRBV11-3 and TRBJ2-1; a weak D match, TRBD2 (5 bases). From germline, CDR1 is SGHNT and CDR2 YENEEA. The CDR3 covers 15 residues. With 4 bases removed from V and 0 bases from J, the gap between germline ends came to 10 bases. The CDR3 region is CASSYGVGSYNEQFF. CDR3 sequence (DNA): TGTGCCAGCAGCTACGGGGTGGGCTCCTACAATGAGCAGTTCTTC.

This clone was picked up one time. The chain combines TRBV15 with TRBJ1-3; 7 bases align to TRBD1. The CDR3 runs 16 residues. V was pared by 3 bases and J by 0 bases, with 5 bases of the junction left unmatched. The germline V gene encodes CDR1 LNHNV and CDR2 YYDKDF (reference sequence). CDR3: CATSSTGQLSGNTIYF. For the CDR3, the DNA is TGTGCCACCAGCAGTACGGGACAGCTCTCTGGAAACACCATATATTTT.

The CDR3 region is CASSLRADTQYF. CDR3 nucleotides: TGTGCCAGCAGCTTGCGAGCAGATACGCAGTATTTT. V and J are TRBV5-4 and TRBJ2-3; unclear D gene. CDR1 and CDR2 from the germline V gene are SGHNT and YYREEE (reference sequence). Trimming left V 1 base short and J 4 bases short, with 4 bases between. This CDR3 contains 12 residues.

The genes are TRBV7-6 and TRBJ1-3, with TRBD1 identical over 7 bases. This CDR3 spans 16 amino acids. CDR1 SGHVS and CDR2 FNYEAQ come from the germline V gene. Germline trimming cut 5 bases from V and 6 bases from J; bases unmatched to any gene: 13. In DNA form, the CDR3 reads TGTGCCAGCAGCCTCCGGACAGGAGGAGATGTAAACACCATATATTTT. Translating gives CASSLRTGGDVNTIYF.

This clone was observed a handful of times. The rearrangement joins TRBV6-5 to TRBJ2-6; D is unresolved. Trimming removed 6 bases at V and 13 bases at J, with 13 bases between. This CDR3 is built from 12 residues. The V gene's germline CDR1 is MNHEY and CDR2 SVGAGI. The CDR3: CASRTHFGVLTF. The CDR3 coding sequence is TGTGCCAGCAGAACTCACTTCGGTGTCCTGACTTTC.

This chain connects TRBV7-9 to TRBJ2-3, with D tentatively TRBD2 (7 bases). The V end lost 5 bases, the J end lost 3 bases, and 15 bases lay between the germline ends. Germline CDR1 reads SEHNR; CDR2 reads FQNEAQ (reference sequence). The CDR3 runs 15 residues. The CDR3 region has the DNA TGTGCCAGCAGCCCCCTGAGGGGGGGGACAGATACGCAGTATTTT. This codes for CASSPLRGGTDTQYF. The full variable domain, with the rest looked up from reference TRBV7-9 and TRBJ2-3, is DTGVSQNPRHKITKRGQNVTFRCDPISEHNRLYWYRQTLGQGPEFLTYFQNEAQLEKSRLLSDRFSAERPKGSFSTLEIQRTEQGDSAMYLCASSPLRGGTDTQYFGPGTRLTVL.

The sample holds a few counts of this clone. This sequence joins TRBV6-6 and TRBJ1-6; D may be TRBD1 (5 bases). Germline assignment: CDR1 MNHNY and CDR2 SVGAGI (reference sequence). V gave up 4 bases and J gave up 9 bases, with 19 bases separating them. This CDR3 has 16 residues. CDR3 residues: CASSSLDIPVGSPLHF. The CDR3 DNA follows: TGTGCCAGCAGTTCCTTGGACATCCCAGTAGGTTCACCCCTCCACTTT.

The chain recombines TRBV19 with TRBJ2-3; weak D call: TRBD1 (5 bases). With 5 bases removed from V and 5 bases from J, the gap between germline ends came to 11 bases. The CDR3 loop spans 13 amino acids. Germline V gene lookup returns CDR1 LNHDA and CDR2 SQIVND (reference sequence). The CDR3 DNA reads as TGTGCCAGTAGTCAGGGATTAGAAGATACGCAGTATTTT. This encodes CASSQGLEDTQYF.

The rearrangement uses TRBV7-9 and TRBJ1-1, with D hard to call. CDR3 length equals 13 residues. The germline V and J ends were trimmed by 4 bases and 0 bases, with 6 bases remaining between them. Germline V CDR1 and CDR2: SEHNR, FQNEAQ (reference sequence). CDR3 region: CASSSNMNTEAFF. The CDR3 DNA follows: TGTGCCAGCAGCTCGAACATGAACACTGAAGCTTTCTTT.

The chain employs TRBV19 and TRBJ1-5, with D possibly TRBD1 on 6 matching bases. CDR1 is LNHDA, CDR2 SQIVND, per germline (reference sequence). V was shortened by 5 bases and J by 5 bases, with 10 bases between the two germline ends. This CDR3 contains 13 residues. For the CDR3, the DNA is TGTGCCAGTAGTGTCAGGACAGATCAGCCCCAGCATTTT. Protein: CASSVRTDQPQHF. The full variable domain, with the rest looked up from reference TRBV19 and TRBJ1-5, is DGGITQSPKYLFRKEGQNVTLSCEQNLNHDAMYWYRQDPGQGLRLIYYSQIVNDFQKGDIAEGYSVSREKKESFPLTVTSAQKNPTAFYLCASSVRTDQPQHFGDGTRLSIL.

Here the CDR3 DNA reads TGTGCCAGTAGTATCGATCAGGGGTCGGCCACTGAAGCTTTCTTT. This gives the protein CASSIDQGSATEAFF. The V gene is TRBV19, the J gene TRBJ1-1, with a tentative D call TRBD1 (6 bases). V was clipped by 3 bases and J by 4 bases, with 15 bases between them. The CDR3 spans 15 residues. Germline-derived CDR1 and CDR2 are LNHDA and SQIVND (reference sequence).

This clone was counted only a few times. The same CDR3 also results from other DNA sequences found in this sample. The chain has TRBV19 and TRBJ1-1; a possible D gene is TRBD1 (6 bases). The CDR3 sequence is 14 residues long. Per the germline V gene, CDR1 is LNHDA and CDR2 is SQIVND (reference sequence). V was clipped by 1 base and J by 0 bases, with 6 bases between them. The CDR3 here is CASSIGTVNTEAFF. The CDR3 coding sequence is TGTGCCAGTAGTATAGGGACAGTGAACACTGAAGCTTTCTTT. The whole variable domain, remainder taken from reference TRBV19 and TRBJ1-1, is DGGITQSPKYLFRKEGQNVTLSCEQNLNHDAMYWYRQDPGQGLRLIYYSQIVNDFQKGDIAEGYSVSREKKESFPLTVTSAQKNPTAFYLCASSIGTVNTEAFFGQGTRLTVV.

The chain couples TRBV13 to TRBJ2-5; the match to TRBD2 covers 11 bases. V was clipped by 5 bases and J by 4 bases; unmatched bases: 3. The germline CDR1 and CDR2 sequences are PRHDT and FYEKMQ (reference sequence). The CDR3 totals 14 residues. The CDR3: CASSTGLAAETQYF. CDR3 coding DNA: TGTGCCAGCAGCACGGGACTAGCGGCAGAGACCCAGTACTTC.

The chain uses TRBV28 and TRBJ2-1; 7 bases map to TRBD2. The CDR3 length is 15 residues. V was pared by 4 bases and J by 7 bases, with 10 bases of the junction left unmatched. CDR1 and CDR2 from the germline V gene are MDHEN and SYDVKM. Here the CDR3 reads CASSYAGAGVNEQFF. In nucleotides, the CDR3 is TGTGCCAGCAGTTACGCTGGGGCGGGAGTGAATGAGCAGTTCTTC.